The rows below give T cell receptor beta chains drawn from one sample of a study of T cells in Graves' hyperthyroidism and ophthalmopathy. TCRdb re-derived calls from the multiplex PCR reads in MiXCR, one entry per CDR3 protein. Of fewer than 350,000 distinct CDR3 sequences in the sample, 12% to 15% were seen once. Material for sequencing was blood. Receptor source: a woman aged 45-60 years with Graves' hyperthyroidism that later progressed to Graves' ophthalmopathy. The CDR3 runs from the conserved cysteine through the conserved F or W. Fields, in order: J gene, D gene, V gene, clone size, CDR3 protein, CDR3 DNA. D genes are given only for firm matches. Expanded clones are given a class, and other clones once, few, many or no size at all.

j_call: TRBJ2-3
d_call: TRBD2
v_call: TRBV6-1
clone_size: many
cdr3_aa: CASSNSGTSGKFTDTQYF
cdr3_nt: TGTGCCAGCAGCAACTCCGGGACTAGCGGGAAATTCACAGATACGCAGTATTTT

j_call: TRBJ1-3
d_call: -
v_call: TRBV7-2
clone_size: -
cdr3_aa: CASTQGRGNTIYF
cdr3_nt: TGTGCCAGCACCCAGGGGAGAGGAAACACCATATATTTT

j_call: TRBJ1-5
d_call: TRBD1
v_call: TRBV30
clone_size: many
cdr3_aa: CAWRARTGALDQPQHF
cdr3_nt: TGTGCCTGGAGGGCCCGGACAGGGGCGTTGGATCAGCCCCAGCATTTT

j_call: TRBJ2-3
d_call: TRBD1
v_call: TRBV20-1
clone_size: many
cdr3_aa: CSARVAVRQGAITDTQYF
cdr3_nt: TGCAGTGCTAGAGTCGCCGTCAGACAGGGGGCGATCACAGATACGCAGTATTTT

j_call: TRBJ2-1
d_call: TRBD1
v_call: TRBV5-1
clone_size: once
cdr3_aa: CASSLVFGTGPLNEQFF
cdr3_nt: TGCGCCAGCAGCTTGGTGTTCGGGACAGGGCCCCTCAATGAGCAGTTCTTC

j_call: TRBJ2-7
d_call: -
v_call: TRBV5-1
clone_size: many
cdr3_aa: CASSFNSHRAYEQYF
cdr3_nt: TGCGCCAGCAGCTTTAATTCGCACAGGGCCTACGAGCAGTACTTC

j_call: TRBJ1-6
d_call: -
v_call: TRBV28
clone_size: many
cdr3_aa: CASSNSVSWGADNSPLHF
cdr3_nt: TGTGCCAGCAGTAACAGCGTCTCCTGGGGGGCAGATAATTCACCCCTCCACTTT

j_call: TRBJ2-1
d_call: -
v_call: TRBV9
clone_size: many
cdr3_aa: CASEREHEQFF
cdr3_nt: TGTGCCAGCGAGAGGGAACATGAGCAGTTCTTC

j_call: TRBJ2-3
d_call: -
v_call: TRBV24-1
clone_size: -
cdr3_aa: CATSGLTARGTGRADTQYF
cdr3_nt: TGTGCCACCAGTGGCCTCACAGCGCGGGGGACAGGTCGGGCAGATACGCAGTATTTT

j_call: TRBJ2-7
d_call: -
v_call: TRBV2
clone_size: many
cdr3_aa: CASSEGARIGAEQYF
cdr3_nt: TGTGCCAGCAGTGAAGGAGCTAGAATAGGTGCCGAGCAGTACTTC

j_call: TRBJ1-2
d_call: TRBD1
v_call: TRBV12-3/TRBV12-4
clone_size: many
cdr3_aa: CASSSRLDRGHGYTF
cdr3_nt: TGTGCCAGCAGTTCAAGACTCGACAGGGGACATGGCTACACCTTC

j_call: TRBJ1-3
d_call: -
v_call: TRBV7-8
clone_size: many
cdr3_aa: CASSFYVGNTIYF
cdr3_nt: TGTGCCAGCAGCTTTTACGTAGGAAACACCATATATTTT

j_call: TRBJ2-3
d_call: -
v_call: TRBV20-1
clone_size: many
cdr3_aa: CSASPSVVGDTQYF
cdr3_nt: TGCAGTGCTAGCCCCTCCGTTGTCGGGGATACGCAGTATTTT

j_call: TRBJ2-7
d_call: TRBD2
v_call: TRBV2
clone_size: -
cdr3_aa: CASSQASGHSSYEQYF
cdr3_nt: TGTGCCAGCAGTCAGGCTAGCGGGCACAGCTCCTACGAGCAGTACTTC

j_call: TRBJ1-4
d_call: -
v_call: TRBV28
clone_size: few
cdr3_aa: CASRMTVATNEKLFF
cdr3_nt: TGTGCCAGCAGGATGACAGTTGCAACTAATGAAAAACTGTTTTTT

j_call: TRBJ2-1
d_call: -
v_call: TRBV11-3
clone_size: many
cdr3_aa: CASSLDHEQFF
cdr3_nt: TGTGCCAGCAGCTTAGACCATGAGCAGTTCTTC

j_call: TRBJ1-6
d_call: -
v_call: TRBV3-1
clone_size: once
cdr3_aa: CASSQGMAADSPLHF
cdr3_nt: TGTGCCAGCAGCCAAGGGATGGCGGCCGATTCACCCCTCCACTTT

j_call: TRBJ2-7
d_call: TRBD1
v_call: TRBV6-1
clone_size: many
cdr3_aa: CASSRKPGQGREQYF
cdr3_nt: TGTGCCAGCAGTCGAAAGCCGGGACAGGGCCGCGAGCAGTACTTC

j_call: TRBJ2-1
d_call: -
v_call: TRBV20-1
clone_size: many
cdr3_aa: CSARNNLAAVSYNEQFF
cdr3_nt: TGCAGTGCTAGAAACAACCTCGCGGCCGTCTCCTACAATGAGCAGTTCTTC

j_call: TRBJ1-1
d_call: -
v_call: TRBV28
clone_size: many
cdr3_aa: CASSFVGIEAFF
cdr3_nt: TGTGCCAGCAGTTTTGTAGGCATTGAAGCTTTCTTT

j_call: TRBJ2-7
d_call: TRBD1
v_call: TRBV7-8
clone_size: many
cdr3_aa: CASSTDRATYEQYF
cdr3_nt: TGTGCCAGCAGCACCGACAGGGCAACCTACGAGCAGTACTTC

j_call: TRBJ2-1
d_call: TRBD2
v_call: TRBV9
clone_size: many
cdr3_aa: CASSVEGTSGSYEQFF
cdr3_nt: TGTGCCAGCAGCGTAGAAGGGACTAGCGGGAGCTATGAGCAGTTCTTC

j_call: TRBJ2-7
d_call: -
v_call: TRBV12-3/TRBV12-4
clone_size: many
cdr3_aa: CASSPKTQYEQYF
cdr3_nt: TGTGCCAGCAGTCCTAAGACTCAATACGAGCAGTACTTC

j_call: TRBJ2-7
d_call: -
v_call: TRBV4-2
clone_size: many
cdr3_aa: CASSQGNRDYEQYF
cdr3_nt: TGTGCCAGCAGCCAAGGGAACAGGGACTACGAGCAGTACTTC

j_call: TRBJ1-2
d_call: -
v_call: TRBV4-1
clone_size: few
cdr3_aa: CASSQDSRTLANYGYTF
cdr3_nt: TGCGCCAGCAGCCAAGATTCCCGGACACTTGCTAACTATGGCTACACCTTC

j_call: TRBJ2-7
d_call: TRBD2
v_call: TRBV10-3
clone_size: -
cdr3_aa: CAITESDGRAYEQYF
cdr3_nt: TGTGCCATCACCGAGTCCGACGGGAGGGCCTACGAGCAGTACTTC

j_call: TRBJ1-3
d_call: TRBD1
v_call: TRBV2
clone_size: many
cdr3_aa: CASSYRKTGGSGNTIYF
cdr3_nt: TGTGCCAGCAGTTACCGGAAAACAGGGGGCTCTGGAAACACCATATATTTT

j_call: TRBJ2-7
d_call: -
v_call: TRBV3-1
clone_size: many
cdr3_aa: CASSQATGAPYEQYF
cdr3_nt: TGTGCCAGCAGCCAAGCAACGGGAGCTCCCTACGAGCAGTACTTC

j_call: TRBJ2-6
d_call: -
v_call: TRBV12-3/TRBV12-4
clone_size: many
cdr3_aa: CASRGGGSGANVLTF
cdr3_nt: TGTGCCAGCAGGGGGGGTGGTTCTGGGGCCAACGTCCTGACTTTC

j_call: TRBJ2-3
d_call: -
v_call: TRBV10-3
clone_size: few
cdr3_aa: CAIGESTGMADTQYF
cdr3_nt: TGTGCCATCGGTGAGTCTACGGGGATGGCAGATACGCAGTATTTT

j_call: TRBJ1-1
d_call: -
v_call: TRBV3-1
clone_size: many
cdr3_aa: CASSTLNRGGTEAFF
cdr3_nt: TGTGCCAGCAGCACCTTGAACCGAGGCGGCACTGAAGCTTTCTTT

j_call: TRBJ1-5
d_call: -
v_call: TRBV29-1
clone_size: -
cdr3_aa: CSVGAGGQPQHF
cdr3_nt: TGCAGCGTTGGAGCGGGAGGACAGCCCCAGCATTTT

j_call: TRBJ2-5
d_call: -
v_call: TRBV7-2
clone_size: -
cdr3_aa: CASSLASGEETQYF
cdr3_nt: TGTGCCAGCAGCTTAGCGTCGGGAGAAGAGACCCAGTACTTC

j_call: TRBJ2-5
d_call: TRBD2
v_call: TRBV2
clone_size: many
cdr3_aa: CASSAGTRAGETQYF
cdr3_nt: TGTGCCAGCAGTGCCGGGACTAGAGCGGGAGAGACCCAGTACTTC

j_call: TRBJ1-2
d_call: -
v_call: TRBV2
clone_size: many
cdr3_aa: CASSEAGEGYTF
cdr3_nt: TGTGCCAGCAGTGAAGCAGGGGAGGGCTACACCTTC

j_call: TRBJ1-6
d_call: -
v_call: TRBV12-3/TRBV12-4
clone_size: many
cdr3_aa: CASSPDPNSPLHF
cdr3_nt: TGTGCCAGCAGTCCGGACCCTAATTCACCCCTCCACTTT

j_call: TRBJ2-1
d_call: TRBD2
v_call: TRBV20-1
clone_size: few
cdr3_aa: CSATNAGTSGNEQFF
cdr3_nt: TGCAGTGCTACTAATGCCGGGACTAGCGGTAATGAGCAGTTCTTC

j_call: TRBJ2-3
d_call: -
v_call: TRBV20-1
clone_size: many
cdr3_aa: CSARVVRSDTQYF
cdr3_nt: TGCAGTGCGAGGGTCGTTCGATCAGATACGCAGTATTTT

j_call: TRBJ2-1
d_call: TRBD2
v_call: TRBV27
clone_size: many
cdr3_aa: CASSLGGGGSYNEQFF
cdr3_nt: TGTGCCAGCAGTTTAGGGGGCGGGGGGTCCTACAATGAGCAGTTCTTC

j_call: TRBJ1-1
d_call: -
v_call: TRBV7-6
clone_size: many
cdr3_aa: CASSLNWGAEAFF
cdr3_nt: TGTGCCAGCAGCTTAAATTGGGGGGCTGAAGCTTTCTTT